This T cell receptor beta chain was sequenced in a study of T cells in Graves' hyperthyroidism and ophthalmopathy. Amplification of TCR beta CDR3 regions was performed using RNA transcripts as template. HTBI primers drove first-round RT-PCR of the TCR CDR3. TCRdb re-derived calls from the multiplex PCR reads in MiXCR, one entry per CDR3 protein. The sample lists about 600,000 distinct CDR3 sequences, over 12% occurring once. Regarding the study as a whole: Ophthalmopathy was identified by the model a median roughly six months ahead of onset. Stable hyperthyroidism was told apart from ophthalmopathy by a model built on 13 V-J features.

This clonotype was recorded at least ten times. Its antigen is currently unknown. V was cut by 2 bases and J by 0 bases, with 11 bases left in between. This CDR3 spans 16 amino acids. Per germline, CDR1 MNHNS and CDR2 SASEGT. Clinicians diagnosed patients from clinical symptoms, serum thyroxine and TRAb, thyroid ultrasound and orbital computed tomography. The authors took PBMCs from 7.5 to 10 ml fresh peripheral blood. This sequence was found in a young woman with Graves' ophthalmopathy. J is TRBJ2-4 and V is TRBV6-1; no definite D call. Sequenced material: blood. CDR3 DNA: TGTGCCAGCAGTGAACAGGTTGGGCTAGCCAAAAACATTCAGTACTTC. The encoded protein is CASSEQVGLAKNIQYF.